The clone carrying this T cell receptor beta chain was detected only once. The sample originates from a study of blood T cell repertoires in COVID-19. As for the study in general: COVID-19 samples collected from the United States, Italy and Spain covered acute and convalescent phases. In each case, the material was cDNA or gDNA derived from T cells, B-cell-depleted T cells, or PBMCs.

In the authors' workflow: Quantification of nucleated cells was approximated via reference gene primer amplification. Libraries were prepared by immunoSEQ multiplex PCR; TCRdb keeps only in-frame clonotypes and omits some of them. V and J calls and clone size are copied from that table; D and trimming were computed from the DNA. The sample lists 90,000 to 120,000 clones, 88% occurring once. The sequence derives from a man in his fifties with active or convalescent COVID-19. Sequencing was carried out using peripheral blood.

The CDR3 sequence is CASSLGRGAGDSYNEQFF. In nucleotides, the CDR3 is TGTGCCAGCAGCTTAGGGAGGGGAGCGGGAGACTCCTACAATGAGCAGTTCTTC. The chain has TRBV7-8 and TRBJ2-1, with TRBD2 matching over 8 bases. The germline V gene encodes CDR1 SGHVS and CDR2 FQNEAQ. CDR3 length: 18 residues. V dropped 1 base and J dropped 0; count of bases not matched to a gene: 8. Using reference TRBV7-8 and TRBJ2-1 for the parts outside the CDR3, the full variable domain is GAGVSQSPRYKVAKRGQDVALRCDPISGHVSLFWYQQALGQGPEFLTYFQNEAQLDKSGLPSDRFFAERPEGSVSTLKIQRTQQEDSAVYLCASSLGRGAGDSYNEQFFGPGTRLTVL.